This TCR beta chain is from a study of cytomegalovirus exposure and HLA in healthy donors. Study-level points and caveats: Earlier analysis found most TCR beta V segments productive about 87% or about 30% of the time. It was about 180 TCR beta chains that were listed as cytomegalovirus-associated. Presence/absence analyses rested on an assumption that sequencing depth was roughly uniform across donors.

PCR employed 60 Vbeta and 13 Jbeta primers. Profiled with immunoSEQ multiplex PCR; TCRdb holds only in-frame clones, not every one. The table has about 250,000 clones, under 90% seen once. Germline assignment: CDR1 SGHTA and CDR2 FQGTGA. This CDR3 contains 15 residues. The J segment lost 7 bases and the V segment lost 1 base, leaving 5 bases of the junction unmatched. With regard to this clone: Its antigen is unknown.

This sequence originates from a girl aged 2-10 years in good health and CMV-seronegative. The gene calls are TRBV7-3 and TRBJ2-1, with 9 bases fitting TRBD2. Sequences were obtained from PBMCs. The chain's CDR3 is CASSLSLAGNNEQFF. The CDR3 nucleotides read TGTGCCAGCAGCTTAAGTCTAGCGGGAAATAATGAGCAGTTCTTC.